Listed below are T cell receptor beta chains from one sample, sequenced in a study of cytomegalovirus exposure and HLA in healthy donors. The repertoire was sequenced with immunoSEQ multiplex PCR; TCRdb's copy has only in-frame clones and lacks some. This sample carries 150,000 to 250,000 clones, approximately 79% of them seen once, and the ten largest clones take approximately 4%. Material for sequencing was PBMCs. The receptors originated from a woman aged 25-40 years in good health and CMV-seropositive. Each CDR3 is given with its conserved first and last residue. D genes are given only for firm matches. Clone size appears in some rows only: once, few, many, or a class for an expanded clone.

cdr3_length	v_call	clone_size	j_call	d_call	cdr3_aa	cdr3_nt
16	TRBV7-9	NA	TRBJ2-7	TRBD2	CASSLLSPGGAYEQYF	TGTGCCAGCAGCTTATTATCTCCGGGGGGGGCCTACGAGCAGTACTTC
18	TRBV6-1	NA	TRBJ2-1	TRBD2	CASSASGRVFQSYNEQFF	TGTGCCAGCAGTGCTAGCGGGAGGGTCTTTCAGTCCTACAATGAGCAGTTCTTC
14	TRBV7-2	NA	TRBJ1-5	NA	CASSLESSGRPQHF	TGTGCCAGCAGCTTAGAAAGCAGCGGACGGCCCCAGCATTTT
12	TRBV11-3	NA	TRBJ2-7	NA	CASSAANYEQYF	TGTGCCAGCAGCGCCGCTAACTACGAGCAGTACTTC
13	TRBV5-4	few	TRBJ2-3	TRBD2	CASRRGGTDTQYF	TGTGCCAGCAGACGGGGGGGCACAGATACGCAGTATTTT
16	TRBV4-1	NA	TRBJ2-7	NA	CASSQVESGRSYEQYF	TGCGCCAGCAGCCAAGTGGAAAGCGGTCGATCCTACGAGCAGTACTTC
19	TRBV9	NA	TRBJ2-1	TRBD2	CASSGTGTSGRGYYNEQFF	TGTGCCAGCAGCGGGACCGGGACTAGCGGGAGGGGGTACTACAATGAGCAGTTCTTC
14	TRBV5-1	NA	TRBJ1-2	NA	CASSLPGVTGGYTF	TGCGCCAGCAGCTTGCCAGGGGTTACGGGTGGCTACACCTTC
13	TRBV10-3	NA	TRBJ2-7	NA	CAISVLEAGEQYF	TGTGCCATCAGTGTATTGGAAGCGGGCGAGCAGTACTTC
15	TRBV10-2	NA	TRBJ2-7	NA	CASSERRDNSYEQYF	TGCGCCAGCAGTGAGCGAAGGGACAACTCCTACGAGCAGTACTTC
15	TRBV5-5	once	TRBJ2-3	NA	CASSFFPGITDTQYF	TGTGCCAGCAGCTTTTTCCCGGGAATCACAGATACGCAGTATTTT
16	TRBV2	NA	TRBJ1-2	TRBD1	CASTVDAGTGKYGYTF	TGTGCCAGCACCGTTGATGCTGGGACAGGGAAATACGGGTACACCTTC
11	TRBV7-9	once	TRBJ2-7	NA	CASSPGVHLYF	TGTGCCAGCAGCCCCGGAGTACATCTCTACTTC
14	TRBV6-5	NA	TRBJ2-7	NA	CASSYSNGIYEQYF	TGTGCCAGCAGTTACTCGAACGGGATCTACGAGCAGTACTTC
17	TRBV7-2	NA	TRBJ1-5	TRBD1	CASSSRTGGDFNQPQHF	TGTGCCAGCAGCTCGAGGACAGGGGGGGATTTCAATCAGCCCCAGCATTTT
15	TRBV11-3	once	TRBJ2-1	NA	CASSFQGLRHNEQFF	TGTGCCAGCAGCTTTCAAGGACTGAGGCATAATGAGCAGTTCTTC
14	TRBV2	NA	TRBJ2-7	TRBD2	CASNYGTSGYEQYF	TGTGCCAGCAATTACGGGACTAGCGGTTACGAGCAGTACTTC
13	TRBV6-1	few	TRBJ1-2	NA	CASSPARFYGYTF	TGTGCCAGCAGCCCTGCACGGTTTTATGGCTACACCTTC
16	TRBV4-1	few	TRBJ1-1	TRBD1	CASSRRQGGIITEAFF	TGCGCCAGCAGCCGCAGACAGGGTGGAATTATTACTGAAGCTTTCTTT
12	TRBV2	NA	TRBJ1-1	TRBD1	CASSTGDTEAFF	TGTGCCAGCAGTACAGGGGACACTGAAGCTTTCTTT